This T cell receptor beta chain was obtained from a study of blood T cell repertoires in COVID-19. Only in-frame clones appear in the TCRdb table, and some are missing; sequencing was by immunoSEQ multiplex PCR. Of over 200,000 clones listed, about 90% are singletons. The sample comprised peripheral blood. The receptor was isolated from a man aged 25-40 years with COVID-19, enrolled during active disease.

The CDR3 here is CASSLERGGYEQYF. DNA of the CDR3: TGTGCCAGCAGCTTAGAGCGCGGCGGGTACGAGCAGTACTTC. This chain links TRBV7-2 with TRBJ2-7, with D maybe TRBD2 (5 bases). The CDR3 length is 14 residues. Per germline, CDR1 SGHTA and CDR2 FQGNSA. V lost 1 base, J lost 4 bases, and 11 bases lay in between.